This is a list of T cell receptor beta chains from one sample in a study of shared clonotypes between healthy human individuals. The protocol was immunoSEQ multiplex PCR, while the TCRdb copy is restricted to in-frame clones and leaves out a portion. Of roughly 1.4 million clones detected, approximately 98.5% appear once; the ten largest clones hold 0.36%. What was sequenced was naive CD4+ T cells sorted from blood. These receptors originate from a man aged 25 to 45 in good health. CDR3s include the opening cysteine and the closing phenylalanine or tryptophan. The D gene is left open where the match is weak. Clone size is not always given. Where it is, it says once, few, many or a class for expanded clones.

j_gene,d_gene,v_gene,len,abundance,CDR3aa,CDR3nt
TRBJ1-5,NA,TRBV10-3,15,NA,CAISSGGGGNQPQHF,TGTGCCATCAGTAGCGGAGGGGGGGGCAATCAGCCCCAGCATTTT
TRBJ2-7,NA,TRBV19,14,NA,CASSMVGNSYEQYF,TGTGCCAGTAGTATGGTTGGCAACTCCTACGAGCAGTACTTC
TRBJ2-7,TRBD1,TRBV6-1,13,few,CASSGTGGYEQYF,TGTGCCAGCAGTGGGACAGGGGGCTACGAGCAGTACTTC
TRBJ2-7,NA,TRBV7-2,15,NA,CASSLGGENSYEQYF,TGTGCCAGCAGCTTAGGTGGGGAAAACTCCTACGAGCAGTACTTC
TRBJ2-3,NA,TRBV6-5,14,NA,CASSTGIPPDTQYF,TGTGCCAGCAGTACCGGGATCCCCCCAGATACGCAGTATTTT
TRBJ2-7,TRBD2,TRBV10-2,16,NA,CASIGGLAGSSYEQYF,TGCGCCAGCATTGGTGGACTAGCGGGTAGCTCCTACGAGCAGTACTTC
TRBJ1-1,NA,TRBV30,12,NA,CAWSPPSREAFF,TGTGCCTGGAGTCCCCCATCCCGAGAAGCTTTCTTT
TRBJ2-5,NA,TRBV5-1,14,once,CASSLGTIKETQYF,TGCGCCAGCAGCTTGGGTACGATTAAAGAGACCCAGTACTTC
TRBJ2-7,TRBD2,TRBV5-4,14,NA,CASSSPREGHEQYF,TGTGCCAGCAGCTCCCCGCGGGAGGGCCACGAGCAGTACTTC
TRBJ1-5,TRBD1,TRBV5-6,17,NA,CASSLKPGQGSNQPQHF,TGTGCCAGCAGCTTGAAACCGGGACAGGGAAGCAATCAGCCCCAGCATTTT
TRBJ1-1,NA,TRBV6-5,13,NA,CASSLQGGTEAFF,TGTGCCAGCAGTTTACAGGGAGGCACTGAAGCTTTCTTT
TRBJ1-3,TRBD1,TRBV7-2,15,NA,CASSLGGQGGNTIYF,TGTGCCAGCAGCTTAGGGGGACAGGGAGGAAACACCATATATTTT
TRBJ1-5,NA,TRBV2,13,once,CASSGGIGQPQHF,TGTGCCAGCAGCGGAGGAATAGGTCAGCCCCAGCATTTT
TRBJ2-7,TRBD2,TRBV9,16,NA,CASSYDRLAGVAEQYF,TGTGCCAGCAGCTACGACCGACTAGCGGGAGTTGCCGAGCAGTACTTC
TRBJ2-1,NA,TRBV5-1,14,NA,CASSEFSEANEQFF,TGCGCCAGCAGCGAATTTTCCGAGGCTAATGAGCAGTTCTTC
TRBJ2-3,TRBD2,TRBV5-1,13,NA,CASSEPGEGTQYF,TGCGCCAGCAGCGAGCCGGGGGAGGGGACGCAGTATTTT
TRBJ1-2,TRBD1,TRBV7-2,16,NA,CASSLGTGGQYYGYTF,TGTGCCAGCAGCTTAGGAACAGGGGGCCAGTACTATGGCTACACCTTC
TRBJ1-5,TRBD1,TRBV28,16,NA,CASSLDWGQSRQPQHF,TGTGCCAGCAGTTTAGATTGGGGACAGTCTCGTCAGCCCCAGCATTTT
TRBJ1-5,NA,TRBV7-2,16,NA,CASSPTTAYSNQPQHF,TGTGCCAGCAGCCCGACGACAGCTTATAGCAATCAGCCCCAGCATTTT
TRBJ2-5,NA,TRBV2,11,NA,CASATPGAQYF,TGTGCCAGCGCAACCCCGGGGGCCCAGTACTTC
TRBJ1-1,NA,TRBV18,15,once,CASSPHWTANTEAFF,TGTGCCAGCTCACCTCACTGGACAGCGAACACTGAAGCTTTCTTT
TRBJ2-2,NA,TRBV27,14,NA,CASSLLSNTGELFF,TGTGCCAGCAGTTTATTATCGAACACCGGGGAGCTGTTTTTT
TRBJ1-1,TRBD1,TRBV7-9,15,NA,CASSVPGQPNTEAFF,TGTGCCAGCAGCGTGCCGGGACAGCCGAACACTGAAGCTTTCTTT
TRBJ2-7,NA,TRBV18,15,NA,CASSLQKNRSYEQYF,TGTGCCAGCTCGCTTCAGAAGAACCGATCCTACGAGCAGTACTTC
TRBJ2-4,NA,TRBV28,12,NA,CASSLGGGIQYF,TGTGCCAGCAGTTTAGGGGGAGGCATTCAGTACTTC
TRBJ2-7,NA,TRBV5-1,15,NA,CASRLKWSPLYEQYF,TGCGCCAGCAGGTTGAAGTGGTCACCTCTCTACGAGCAGTACTTC
TRBJ2-7,TRBD2,TRBV5-4,15,NA,CASSYRTSGSHEQYF,TGTGCCAGCAGCTACCGGACTAGCGGGAGCCACGAGCAGTACTTC
TRBJ2-3,NA,TRBV11-2,12,NA,CASSGTPDTQYF,TGTGCCAGCAGCGGGACTCCAGATACGCAGTATTTT
TRBJ2-7,NA,TRBV19,13,NA,CASSPRATYEQYF,TGTGCCAGTAGCCCCAGGGCAACCTACGAGCAGTACTTC
TRBJ2-5,NA,TRBV5-1,16,NA,CASSLVLGQSQETQYF,TGCGCCAGCAGCTTGGTTCTAGGACAAAGCCAAGAGACCCAGTACTTC
TRBJ1-2,NA,TRBV5-1,15,once,CASSLAGGSGYGYTF,TGCGCCAGCAGCTTGGCCGGGGGGAGCGGCTATGGCTACACCTTC
TRBJ1-1,NA,TRBV27,14,NA,CASSRQGVGSSAFF,TGTGCCAGCAGTCGCCAGGGTGTTGGGAGCTCGGCTTTCTTT
TRBJ2-5,TRBD2,TRBV6-5,14,NA,CASSLGLAEETQYF,TGTGCCAGCAGTTTAGGACTAGCGGAAGAGACCCAGTACTTC